The 14 T cell receptor beta chains reported below all come from one sample, sequenced in a study of cytomegalovirus exposure and HLA in healthy donors. The method was immunoSEQ multiplex PCR; TCRdb's version includes in-frame clones alone and lacks a portion of them. Among more than 90,000 clones, around 93% were seen once, and the ten largest hold around 1.1%. The source material was PBMCs. All receptors derive from a woman aged 25 to 45 in good health and CMV-seropositive.

The chain employs TRBV7-2 and TRBJ2-3; 8 positions match TRBD2. The CDR3 spans 17 residues. V was pared by 1 base and J by 3 bases, with 9 bases of the junction left unmatched. From germline, CDR1 is SGHTA and CDR2 FQGNSA. CDR3 nucleotides: TGTGCCAGCAGCTTAGATCGGGGCGGGAGGTCAACAGATACGCAGTATTTT. Amino acids: CASSLDRGGRSTDTQYF.

The rearrangement links TRBV30 to TRBJ2-1; 9 bases map to TRBD2. From germline, CDR1 is GTSNPN and CDR2 SVGIG (reference sequence). CDR3 length: 15 amino acids. With V trimmed by 0 bases and J by 6 bases, 6 bases remained unmatched. The chain's CDR3 is CAWSVGTSSFNEQFF. CDR3 DNA: TGTGCCTGGAGTGTCGGGACTAGCAGTTTCAATGAGCAGTTCTTC.

The chain links TRBV11-2 to TRBJ2-3; 9 nucleotides line up with TRBD2. Trimming cost V 2 bases and J 0 bases; bases outside gene matches: 9. The CDR3 consists of 18 residues. Germline CDR1 reads SGHAT; CDR2 reads FQNNGV. The CDR3: CASSLRLAERTSTDTQYF. CDR3 sequence (DNA): TGTGCCAGCAGCTTAAGACTAGCGGAGAGGACTAGCACAGATACGCAGTATTTT.

The chain has TRBV29-1 and TRBJ2-3, with 13 bases lining up with TRBD2. The trim removed 6 bases at V and 3 bases at J, leaving 0 bases unmatched. This CDR3 region has 13 residues. The V gene's germline CDR1 is SQVTM and CDR2 ANQGSEA. The CDR3 reads CSVLAGGTDTQYF. The CDR3 nucleotides are TGCAGCGTACTAGCGGGAGGGACAGATACGCAGTATTTT.

The rearrangement uses TRBV11-3 and TRBJ2-7; D gene ambiguous. The CDR3 runs 14 residues. Germline values: CDR1 SGHNT, CDR2 YENEEA. Deletions cut 1 base from V and 0 bases from J, with 7 bases between. The CDR3 DNA reads as TGTGCCAGCAGCTTAGGTGCGAGCTCCTACGAGCAGTACTTC. It encodes CASSLGASSYEQYF. The variable domain in full, completed from reference TRBV11-3 and TRBJ2-7, reads EAGVVQSPRYKIIEKKQPVAFWCNPISGHNTLYWYLQNLGQGPELLIRYENEEAVDDSQLPKDRFSAERLKGVDSTLKIQPAELGDSAVYLCASSLGASSYEQYFGPGTRLTVT.

V gene TRBV5-5 combines with J gene TRBJ2-5; D remains ambiguous. The CDR3 is 12 residues long. Germline loops: CDR1 SGHKS, CDR2 YYEKEE (reference sequence). The V gene lost 2 bases and the J gene lost 4 bases, with 6 bases spanning the gap. The CDR3 sequence is CASSLQLETQYF. CDR3 in DNA: TGTGCCAGCAGCTTACAGCTAGAGACCCAGTACTTC.

The chain has TRBV15 and TRBJ2-2, with D possibly matching TRBD1 (5 bases). Between the trimmed V and J ends, which lost 5 bases and 3 bases, there was a span of 13 bases. Per the germline V gene, CDR1 is LNHNV and CDR2 is YYDKDF (reference sequence). CDR3 size: 15 residues. The CDR3 spells CATSVETDYTGELFF. Written as DNA, the CDR3 is TGTGCCACCAGCGTCGAGACAGACTACACCGGGGAGCTGTTTTTT.

This chain links TRBV5-1 with TRBJ1-1; 7 nucleotides match TRBD1. J lost 1 base, V lost 4 bases, and 7 bases had no gene match. The CDR3 consists of 15 residues. Germline loops: CDR1 SGHRS, CDR2 YFSETQ. CDR3 sequence (DNA): TGCGCCAGCAGCGGGGGGACAGCATGGAACACTGAAGCTTTCTTT. It is translated as CASSGGTAWNTEAFF.

The V and J genes are TRBV7-9 and TRBJ2-1; 9 nucleotides align to TRBD2. The CDR3 runs to 15 residues. Trimming cost V 5 bases and J 8 bases; bases outside gene matches: 10. Germline CDR1 is SEHNR and CDR2 is FQNEAQ (reference sequence). Here the CDR3 DNA reads TGTGCCAGCAGCCTGGCGGGAGGGCTTAGTCATGAGCAGTTCTTC. It specifies CASSLAGGLSHEQFF.

The CDR3 protein is CASRLAGVEVGELFF. In DNA, the CDR3 is TGCGCCAGTCGGCTAGCGGGAGTCGAGGTCGGGGAGCTGTTTTTT. J is TRBJ2-2 and V is TRBV10-2; 10 nucleotides align to TRBD2. Germline V CDR1 and CDR2: WSHSY, SAAADI. Trimming removed 9 bases from V and 7 bases from J; junction bases left unmatched: 11. The CDR3 runs to 15 residues.

The chain carries TRBV6-6 and TRBJ1-4; D may be TRBD1 (5 bases). Germline V gene lookup returns CDR1 MNHNY and CDR2 SVGAGI (reference sequence). This CDR3 contains 15 residues. The ends were cut back, 2 bases at V and 5 bases at J, with 12 bases in the middle. The CDR3: CASSYSTGLNEKLFF. The CDR3 DNA is TGTGCCAGCAGTTACAGTACAGGACTAAATGAAAAACTGTTTTTT.

This chain connects TRBV18 to TRBJ2-3; D perhaps matches TRBD1 (5 bases). The germline V gene encodes CDR1 KGHSH and CDR2 LQKENI. Trimming took off 3 bases at V and 1 base at J, with 11 bases between the two ends. The CDR3 is 15 residues long. CDR3 region: CASSPLVGRTDTQYF. CDR3 sequence (DNA): TGTGCCAGCTCACCCCTCGTGGGGCGCACAGATACGCAGTATTTT.

This rearrangement joins TRBV5-1 to TRBJ2-5; D perhaps matches TRBD1 (6 bases). The germline V gene encodes CDR1 SGHRS and CDR2 YFSETQ. V lost 3 bases and J lost 7, with 19 bases in between. The CDR3 loop spans 15 amino acids. In DNA, the CDR3 is TGCGCCAGCAGCTGGAGCGACAGGTCCCCGGGGACCCAGTACTTC. This sequence encodes CASSWSDRSPGTQYF.

V and J are TRBV30 and TRBJ2-1; 7 nucleotides align to TRBD2. The V gene end was trimmed by 0 bases and the J gene end by 6 bases; junction bases not matched to a gene: 5. The CDR3 consists of 14 residues. The germline gives CDR1 GTSNPN, CDR2 SVGIG (reference sequence). This CDR3 reads CAWSVLSSGNEQFF. The CDR3 DNA is TGTGCCTGGAGTGTACTCTCTAGCGGCAATGAGCAGTTCTTC.